The entry below describes one T cell receptor (beta chain). Its antigen is not known. The CDR3 contains 15 residues. Trimming at V came to 2 bases and at J to 2 bases, leaving 5 bases not matched to a gene. In germline, CDR1 is MNHEY, CDR2 SVGAGI. TCRdb's copy holds only in-frame clones and misses some; the assay was immunoSEQ multiplex PCR. The sample has about 110,000 clones; 90% to 96% are singletons. These data are taken from a study of cytomegalovirus exposure and HLA in healthy donors. Study-level information: The 90 to 150 validation repertoires used the same platform as the 666 first-cohort repertoires, a later analysis reported. Points from the study as a whole: First-cohort TCR clusters tended to co-occur in the approximately 120 validation repertoires, a later analysis found. 150 to 200 TCR beta chains were listed as cytomegalovirus-associated. Reportedly, diagnosis of cytomegalovirus status by the classifier showed high specificity and sensitivity.

The V gene is TRBV6-5, the J gene TRBJ1-2; TRBD1 matches 7 bases. This TCR was recovered from a young woman in good health and CMV-seronegative. Material for sequencing was PBMCs. The CDR3 bases are TGTGCCAGCAGTTACAGGGGGCAGGTCAACTATGGCTACACCTTC. Residues: CASSYRGQVNYGYTF.